The subject of this entry is one TCR beta chain. What it binds is unknown. The sample comes from a study of blood T cells in healthy people across ages. Study-wide results and limits: Age advanced and TCR beta diversity per million T cells fell, roughly linearly.

The ends lost 10 bases at V and 2 bases at J; junction bases unmatched: 10. CDR3 length: 15 amino acids. From germline, CDR1 is MNHEY and CDR2 SVGAGI. They isolated at least 6 million PBMCs from each sample. Together with a sample-barcoded 5' primer, a J-beta primer mix was included in a second PCR lasting about 7 to 12 cycles. TCRdb reanalysed the 5' RACE reads using MiXCR and keeps one entry per CDR3 protein. The data hold around 580,000 distinct CDR3 sequences, with about 45% observed a single time. Sequenced input: blood. V is TRBV6-5 and J is TRBJ1-1; 10 positions agree with TRBD1. This TCR was sampled from an elderly man in good health. The CDR3 sequence: CAKYRDRGSNTEAFF. In DNA, the CDR3 is TGTGCCAAATACCGGGACAGGGGCTCTAACACTGAAGCTTTCTTT.